The present T cell receptor (beta chain) was sequenced within a study of T cell repertoires in cytomegalovirus infection. Study background: Public signatures in TCR beta pointed to CMV infection and matching HLA type.

General study findings and limits: HLA-C-restricted, CMV-specific TCR beta clonotypes were dominant ex vivo. Cumulative public TCR beta family frequency identified carriers of CMV plus the relevant HLA.

The germline V and J ends were trimmed by 8 bases and 4 bases, with 9 bases remaining between them. Germline V lookup: CDR1 MNHEY, CDR2 SVGAGI. The CDR3 loop spans 11 amino acids. TCRdb re-called the reads with MiXCR, one entry per CDR3 protein. The sample includes approximately 76,000 distinct CDR3 sequences, about 3.8% of them seen just once. Details on this clonotype: The target antigen is unknown. A single base separates this from a much larger clone, so it may be a read error. No conserved phenylalanine or tryptophan is present at the end of the CDR3, so a read error is the likely explanation.

This rearrangement joins TRBV6-5 to TRBJ2-7; D tentatively reads TRBD1 or TRBD2 (5 bases each). This TCR was recovered from a human donor in good health (CMV status not recorded). Some clones in this sample may be carry-over from other donors' samples. Sequenced sample: PBMCs. Written as DNA, the CDR3 is TGTGCCAGCGGGGGAAGGTACGAGCAGTACTCC. Its translation is CASGGRYEQYS.